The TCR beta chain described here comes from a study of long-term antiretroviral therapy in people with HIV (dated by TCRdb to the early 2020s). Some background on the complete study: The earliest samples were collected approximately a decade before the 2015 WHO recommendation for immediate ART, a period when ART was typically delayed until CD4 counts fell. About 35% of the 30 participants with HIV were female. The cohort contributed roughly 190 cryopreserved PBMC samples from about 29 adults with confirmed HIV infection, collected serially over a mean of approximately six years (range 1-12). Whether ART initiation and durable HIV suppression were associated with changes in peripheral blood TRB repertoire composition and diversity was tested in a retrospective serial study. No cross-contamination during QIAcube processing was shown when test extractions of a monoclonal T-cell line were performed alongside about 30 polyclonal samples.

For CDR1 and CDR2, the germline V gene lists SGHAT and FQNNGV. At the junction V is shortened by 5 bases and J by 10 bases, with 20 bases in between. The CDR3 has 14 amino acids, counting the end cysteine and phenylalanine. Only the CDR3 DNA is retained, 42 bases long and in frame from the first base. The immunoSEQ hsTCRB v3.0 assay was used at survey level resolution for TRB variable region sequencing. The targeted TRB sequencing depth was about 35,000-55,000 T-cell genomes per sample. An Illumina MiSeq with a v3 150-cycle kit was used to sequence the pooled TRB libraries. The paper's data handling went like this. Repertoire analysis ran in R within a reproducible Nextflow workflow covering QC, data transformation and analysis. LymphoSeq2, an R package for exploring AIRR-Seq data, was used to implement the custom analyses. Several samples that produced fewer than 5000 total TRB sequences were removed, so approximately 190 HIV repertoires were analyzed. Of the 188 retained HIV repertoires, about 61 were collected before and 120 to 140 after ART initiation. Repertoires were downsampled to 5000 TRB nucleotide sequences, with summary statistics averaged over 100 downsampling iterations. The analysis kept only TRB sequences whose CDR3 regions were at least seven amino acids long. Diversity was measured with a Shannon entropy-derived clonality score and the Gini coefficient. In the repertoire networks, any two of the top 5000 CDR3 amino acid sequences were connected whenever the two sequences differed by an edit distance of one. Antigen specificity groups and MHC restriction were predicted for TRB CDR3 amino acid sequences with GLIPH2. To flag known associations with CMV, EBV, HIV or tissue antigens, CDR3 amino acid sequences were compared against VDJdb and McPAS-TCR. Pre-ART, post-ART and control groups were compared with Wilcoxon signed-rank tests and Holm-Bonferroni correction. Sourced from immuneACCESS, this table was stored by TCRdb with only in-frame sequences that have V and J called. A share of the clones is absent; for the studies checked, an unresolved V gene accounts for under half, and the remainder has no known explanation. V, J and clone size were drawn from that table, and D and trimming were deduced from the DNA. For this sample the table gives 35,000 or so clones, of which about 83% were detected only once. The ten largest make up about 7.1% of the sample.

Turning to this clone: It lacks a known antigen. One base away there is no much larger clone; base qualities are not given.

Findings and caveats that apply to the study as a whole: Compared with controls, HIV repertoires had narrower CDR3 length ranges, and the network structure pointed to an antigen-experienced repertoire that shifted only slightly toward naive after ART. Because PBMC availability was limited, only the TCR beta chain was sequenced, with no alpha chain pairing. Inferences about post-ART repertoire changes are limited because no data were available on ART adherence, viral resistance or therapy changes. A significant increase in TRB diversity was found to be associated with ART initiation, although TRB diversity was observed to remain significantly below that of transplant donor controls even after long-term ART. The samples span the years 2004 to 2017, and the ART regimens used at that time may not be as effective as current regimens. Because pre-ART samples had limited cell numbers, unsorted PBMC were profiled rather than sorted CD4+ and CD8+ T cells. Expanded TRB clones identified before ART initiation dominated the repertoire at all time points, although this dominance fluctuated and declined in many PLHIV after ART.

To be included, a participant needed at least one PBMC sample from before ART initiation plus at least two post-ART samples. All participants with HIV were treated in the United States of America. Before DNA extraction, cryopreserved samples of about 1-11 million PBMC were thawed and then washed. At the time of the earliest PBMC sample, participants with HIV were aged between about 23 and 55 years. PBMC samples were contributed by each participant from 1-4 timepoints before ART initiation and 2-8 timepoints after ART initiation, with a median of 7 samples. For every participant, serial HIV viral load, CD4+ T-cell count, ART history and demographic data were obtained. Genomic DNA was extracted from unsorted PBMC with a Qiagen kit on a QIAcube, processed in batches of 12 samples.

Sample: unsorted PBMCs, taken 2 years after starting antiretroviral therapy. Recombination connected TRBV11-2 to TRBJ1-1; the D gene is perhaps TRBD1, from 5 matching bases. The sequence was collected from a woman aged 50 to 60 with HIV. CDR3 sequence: CASSDPGRGEAAFF. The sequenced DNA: TGTGCCAGCAGCGACCCGGGACGGGGGGAAGCAGCTTTCTTT.